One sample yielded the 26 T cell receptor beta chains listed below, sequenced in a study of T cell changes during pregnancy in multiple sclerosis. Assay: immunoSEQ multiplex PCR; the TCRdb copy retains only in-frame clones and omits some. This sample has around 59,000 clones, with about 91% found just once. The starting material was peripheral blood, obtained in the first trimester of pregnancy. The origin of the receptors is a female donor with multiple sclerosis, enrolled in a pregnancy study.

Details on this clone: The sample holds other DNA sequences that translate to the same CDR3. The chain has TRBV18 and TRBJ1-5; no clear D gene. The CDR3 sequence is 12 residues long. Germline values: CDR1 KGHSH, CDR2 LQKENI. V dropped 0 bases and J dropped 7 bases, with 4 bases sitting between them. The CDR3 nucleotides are TGTGCCAGCTCACCACCGGGCCAGCCCCAGCATTTT. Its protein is CASSPPGQPQHF. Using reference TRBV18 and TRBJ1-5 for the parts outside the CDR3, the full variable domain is NAGVMQNPRHLVRRRGQEARLRCSPMKGHSHVYWYRQLPEEGLKFMVYLQKENIIDESGMPKERFSAEFPKEGPSILRIQQVVRGDSAAYFCASSPPGQPQHFGDGTRLSIL.

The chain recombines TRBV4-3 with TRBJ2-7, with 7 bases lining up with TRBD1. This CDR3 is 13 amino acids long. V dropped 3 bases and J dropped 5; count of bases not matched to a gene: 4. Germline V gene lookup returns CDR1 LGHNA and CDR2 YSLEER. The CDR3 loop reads CASSHLTGDEQYF. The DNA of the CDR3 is TGCGCCAGCAGCCATCTAACAGGGGACGAGCAGTACTTC.

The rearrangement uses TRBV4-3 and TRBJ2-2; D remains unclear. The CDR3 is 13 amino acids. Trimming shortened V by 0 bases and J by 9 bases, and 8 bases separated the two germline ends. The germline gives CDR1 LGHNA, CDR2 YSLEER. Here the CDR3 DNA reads TGCGCCAGCAGCCAAGATTTGGGCAGGGAGCTGTTTTTT. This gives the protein CASSQDLGRELFF.

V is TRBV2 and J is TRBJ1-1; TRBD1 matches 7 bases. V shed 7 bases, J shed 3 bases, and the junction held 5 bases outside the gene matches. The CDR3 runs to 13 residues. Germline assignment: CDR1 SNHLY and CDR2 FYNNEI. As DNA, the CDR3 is TGTGCCAGCATAGGACAGGCGGACACTGAAGCTTTCTTT. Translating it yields CASIGQADTEAFF.

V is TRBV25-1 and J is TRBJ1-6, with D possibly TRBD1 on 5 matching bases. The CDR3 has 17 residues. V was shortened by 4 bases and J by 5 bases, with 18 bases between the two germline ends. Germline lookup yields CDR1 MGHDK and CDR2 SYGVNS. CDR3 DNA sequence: TGTGCCAGCAGTGGAGACGCGTTCGGCAGGGATAATTCACCCCTCCACTTT. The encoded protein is CASSGDAFGRDNSPLHF.

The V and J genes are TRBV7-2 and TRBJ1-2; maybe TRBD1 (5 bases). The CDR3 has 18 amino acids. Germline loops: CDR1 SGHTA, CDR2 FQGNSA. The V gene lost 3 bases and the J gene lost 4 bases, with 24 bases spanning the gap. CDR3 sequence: CASSFKLGRDLPTYGYTF. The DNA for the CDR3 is TGTGCCAGCAGCTTCAAATTAGGGAGGGACCTCCCCACCTATGGCTACACCTTC.

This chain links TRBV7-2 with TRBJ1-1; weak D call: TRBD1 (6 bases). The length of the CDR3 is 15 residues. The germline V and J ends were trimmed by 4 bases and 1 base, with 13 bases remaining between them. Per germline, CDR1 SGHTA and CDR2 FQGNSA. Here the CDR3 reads CASSYLGAGNTEAFF. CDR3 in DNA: TGTGCCAGCAGCTACCTGGGGGCGGGGAACACTGAAGCTTTCTTT. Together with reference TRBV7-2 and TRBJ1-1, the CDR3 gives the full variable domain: GAGVSQSPSNKVTEKGKDVELRCDPISGHTALYWYRQSLGQGLEFLIYFQGNSAPDKSGLPSDRFSAERTGGSVSTLTIQRTQQEDSAVYLCASSYLGAGNTEAFFGQGTRLTVV.

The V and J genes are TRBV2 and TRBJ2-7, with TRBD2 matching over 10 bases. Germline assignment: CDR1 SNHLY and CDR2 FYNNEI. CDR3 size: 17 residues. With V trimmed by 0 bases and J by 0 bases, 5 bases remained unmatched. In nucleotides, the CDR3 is TGTGCCAGCAGTGAAGCGTTAAAGCGGGGGGGCTCCTACGAGCAGTACTTC. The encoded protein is CASSEALKRGGSYEQYF.

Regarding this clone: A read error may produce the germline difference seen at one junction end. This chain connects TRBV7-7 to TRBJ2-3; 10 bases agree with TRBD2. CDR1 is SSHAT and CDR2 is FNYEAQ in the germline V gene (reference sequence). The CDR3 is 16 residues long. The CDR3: CASSFGSGGAGDTQYF. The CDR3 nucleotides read TGTGCTAGCAGCTTCGGCAGCGGGGGGGCCGGAGATACGCAGTATTTT.

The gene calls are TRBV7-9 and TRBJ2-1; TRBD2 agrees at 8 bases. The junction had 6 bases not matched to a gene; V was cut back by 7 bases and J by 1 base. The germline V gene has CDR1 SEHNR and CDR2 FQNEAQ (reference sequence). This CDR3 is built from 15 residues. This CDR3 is CASMVLAGSYNEQFF. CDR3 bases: TGTGCCAGCATGGTCCTAGCGGGTTCCTACAATGAGCAGTTCTTC.

CDR3 loop: CASSLTGGSGPDTQYF. CDR3 DNA: TGTGCCAGCAGCCTCACCGGCGGAAGCGGACCAGATACGCAGTATTTT. The chain has TRBV7-3 and TRBJ2-3, with TRBD2 as a possible D gene (5 bases). V was shortened by 5 bases and J by 4 bases, with 19 bases between the two germline ends. This CDR3 comprises 16 residues. Germline V CDR1 and CDR2: SGHTA, FQGTGA.

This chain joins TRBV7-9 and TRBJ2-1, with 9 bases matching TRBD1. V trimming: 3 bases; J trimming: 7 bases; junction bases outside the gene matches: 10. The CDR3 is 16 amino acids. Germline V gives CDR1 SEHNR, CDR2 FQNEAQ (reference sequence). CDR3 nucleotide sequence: TGTGCCAGCAGCTTCACCGCGGGACAGGGAATGAATGAGCAGTTCTTC. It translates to CASSFTAGQGMNEQFF.

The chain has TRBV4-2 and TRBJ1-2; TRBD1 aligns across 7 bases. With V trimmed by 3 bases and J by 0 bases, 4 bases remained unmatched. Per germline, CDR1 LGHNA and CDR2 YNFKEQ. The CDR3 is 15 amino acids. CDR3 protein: CASSQTTGTNYGYTF. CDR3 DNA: TGTGCCAGCAGCCAGACGACAGGGACTAACTATGGCTACACCTTC.

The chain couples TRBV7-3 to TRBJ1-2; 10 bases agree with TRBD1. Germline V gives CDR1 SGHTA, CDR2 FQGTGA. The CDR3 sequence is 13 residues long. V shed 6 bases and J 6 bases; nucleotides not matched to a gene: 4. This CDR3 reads CASSPGQGDGYTF. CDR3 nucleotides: TGTGCCAGCAGTCCCGGACAGGGGGATGGCTACACCTTC.

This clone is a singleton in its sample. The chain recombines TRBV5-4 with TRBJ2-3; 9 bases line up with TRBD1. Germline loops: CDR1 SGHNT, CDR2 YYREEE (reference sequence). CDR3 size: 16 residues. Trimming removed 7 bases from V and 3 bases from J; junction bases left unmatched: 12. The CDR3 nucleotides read TGTGCCAGCTGGACAGGGGAAAACCCGGGAACAGATACGCAGTATTTT. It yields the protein CASWTGENPGTDTQYF.

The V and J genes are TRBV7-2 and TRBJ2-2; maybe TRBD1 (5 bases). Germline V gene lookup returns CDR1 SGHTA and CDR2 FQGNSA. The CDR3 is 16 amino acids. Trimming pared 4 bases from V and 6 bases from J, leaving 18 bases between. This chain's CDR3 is CASSYLGQGLAGELFF. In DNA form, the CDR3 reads TGTGCCAGCAGCTATCTCGGTCAGGGCCTGGCCGGGGAGCTGTTTTTT.

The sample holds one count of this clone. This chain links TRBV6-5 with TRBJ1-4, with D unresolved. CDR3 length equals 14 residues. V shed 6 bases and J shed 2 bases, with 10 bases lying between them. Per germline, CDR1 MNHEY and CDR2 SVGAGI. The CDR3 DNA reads TGTGCCAGCAGGCGGGGATGGACTAATGAAAAACTGTTTTTT. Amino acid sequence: CASRRGWTNEKLFF.

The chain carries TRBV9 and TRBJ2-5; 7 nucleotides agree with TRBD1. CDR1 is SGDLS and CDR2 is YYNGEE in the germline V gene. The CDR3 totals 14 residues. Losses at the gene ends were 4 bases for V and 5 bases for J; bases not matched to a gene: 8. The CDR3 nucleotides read TGTGCCAGCAGCACCCTGACAGGGTTGGAGACCCAGTACTTC. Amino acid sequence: CASSTLTGLETQYF.

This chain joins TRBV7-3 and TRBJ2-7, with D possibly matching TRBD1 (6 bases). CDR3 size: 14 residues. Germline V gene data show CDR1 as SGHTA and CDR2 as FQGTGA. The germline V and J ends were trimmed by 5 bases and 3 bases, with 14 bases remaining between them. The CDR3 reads CASSPDRQFYEQYF. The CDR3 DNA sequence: TGTGCCAGCAGCCCCGACAGGCAGTTCTACGAGCAGTACTTC.

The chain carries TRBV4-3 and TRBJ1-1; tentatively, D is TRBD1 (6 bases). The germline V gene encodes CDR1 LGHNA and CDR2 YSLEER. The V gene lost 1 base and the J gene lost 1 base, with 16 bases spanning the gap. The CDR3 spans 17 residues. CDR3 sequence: CASSQAPQGVGNTEAFF. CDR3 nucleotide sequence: TGCGCCAGCAGCCAAGCACCACAGGGTGTGGGGAACACTGAAGCTTTCTTT.

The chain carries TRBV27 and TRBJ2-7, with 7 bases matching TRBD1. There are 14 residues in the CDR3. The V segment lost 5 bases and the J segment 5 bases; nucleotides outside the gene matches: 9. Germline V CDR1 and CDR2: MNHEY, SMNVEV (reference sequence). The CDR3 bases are TGTGCCAGCAGTCAGACAGGGATCGGGGACGAGCAGTACTTC. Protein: CASSQTGIGDEQYF.

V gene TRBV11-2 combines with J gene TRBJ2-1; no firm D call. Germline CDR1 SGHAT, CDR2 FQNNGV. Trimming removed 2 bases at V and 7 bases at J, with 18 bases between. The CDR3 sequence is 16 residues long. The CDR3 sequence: CASSLFLPHLWNEQFF. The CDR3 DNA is TGTGCCAGCAGCTTATTCCTCCCCCATCTATGGAATGAGCAGTTCTTC.

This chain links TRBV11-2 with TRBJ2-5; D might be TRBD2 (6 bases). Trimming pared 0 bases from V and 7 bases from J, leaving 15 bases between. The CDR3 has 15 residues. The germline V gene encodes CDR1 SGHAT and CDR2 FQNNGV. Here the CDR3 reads CASSLDAGRFMTQYF. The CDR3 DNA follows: TGTGCCAGCAGCTTAGATGCGGGACGCTTTATGACCCAGTACTTC.

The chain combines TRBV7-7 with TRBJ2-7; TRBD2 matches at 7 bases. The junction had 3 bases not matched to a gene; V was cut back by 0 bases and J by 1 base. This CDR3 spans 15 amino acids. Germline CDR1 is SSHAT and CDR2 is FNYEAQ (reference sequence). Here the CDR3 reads CASSLAAGVSYEQYF. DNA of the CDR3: TGTGCCAGCAGCTTAGCGGCGGGGGTATCCTACGAGCAGTACTTC.

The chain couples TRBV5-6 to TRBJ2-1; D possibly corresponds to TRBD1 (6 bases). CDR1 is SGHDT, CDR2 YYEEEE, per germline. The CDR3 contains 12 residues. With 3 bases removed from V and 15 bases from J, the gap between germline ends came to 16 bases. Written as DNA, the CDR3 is TGTGCCAGCAGCTCCAGGACAGTCGAGGGGTTCTTC. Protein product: CASSSRTVEGFF.

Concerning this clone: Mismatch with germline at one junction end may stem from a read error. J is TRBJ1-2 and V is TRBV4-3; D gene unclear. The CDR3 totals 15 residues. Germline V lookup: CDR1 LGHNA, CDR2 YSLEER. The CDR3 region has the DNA TGCGTCAGCAGCCGTACCTCGGCAGCGCGCTATGGCTACACCTTC. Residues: CVSSRTSAARYGYTF.